These 10 T cell receptor beta chains share one sample of origin, sequenced in a study of blood T cell repertoires in COVID-19. Clones were sequenced by immunoSEQ multiplex PCR, and TCRdb holds only the in-frame ones, with some missing. The sample holds around 300,000 clones, 88% seen once. Sequenced: peripheral blood. The receptors shown here come from a woman aged 25 to 45 with COVID-19, enrolled during active disease.

The chain couples TRBV6-5 to TRBJ1-4; the match to TRBD1 covers 7 bases. Germline V gene lookup returns CDR1 MNHEY and CDR2 SVGAGI. The V and J ends lost 6 bases and 9 bases, in that order; junction bases with no gene match: 10. This CDR3 is built from 14 residues. CDR3 coding DNA: TGTGCCAGCAGCCCGAATAGGGGGCGGAAAAAACTGTTTTTT. Protein product: CASSPNRGRKKLFF.

The rearrangement uses TRBV9 and TRBJ1-5; 9 nucleotides agree with TRBD1. The CDR3 extends over 17 amino acids. Trimming took 0 bases from V and 1 from J; bases not matched to a gene: 5. Germline CDR1 is SGDLS and CDR2 is YYNGEE. CDR3 DNA: TGTGCCAGCAGCGTAGAGGAGGGACAGGGAAGCAATCAGCCCCAGCATTTT. This translates into CASSVEEGQGSNQPQHF.

In the case of this clone: At one boundary the junction diverges from the germline segment, which might be a read error. V usage is TRBV7-7 and J usage is TRBJ1-6, with D unclear. Germline CDR1 reads SSHAT; CDR2 reads FNYEAQ (reference sequence). The CDR3 has 13 amino acids. As DNA, the CDR3 is TGTGCTAGCAGCTTAGTCCCCGGTTCACCCCTCCACTTT. Translated, it gives CASSLVPGSPLHF. Full variable domain (remainder filled in from reference TRBV7-7 and TRBJ1-6): GAGVSQSPRYKVTKRGQDVTLRCDPISSHATLYWYQQALGQGPEFLTYFNYEAQPDKSGLPSDRFSAERPEGSISTLTIQRTEQRDSAMYRCASSLVPGSPLHFGNGTRLTVT.

The genes are TRBV7-9 and TRBJ2-3, with a tentative D call TRBD2 (5 bases). Germline lookup yields CDR1 SEHNR and CDR2 FQNEAQ (reference sequence). The V end lost 0 bases, the J end lost 2 bases, and 9 bases lay between the germline ends. This CDR3 spans 15 amino acids. The CDR3 sequence is CASSLAGSLTDTQYF. Here the CDR3 DNA reads TGTGCCAGCAGCTTAGCGGGGAGCCTCACAGATACGCAGTATTTT.

To note about this clone: The same CDR3 can be traced to other DNA sequences in this sample. The CDR3 protein is CASSLDRDTEAFF. The CDR3 coding sequence is TGTGCCAGCAGCTTGGACAGGGACACTGAAGCTTTCTTT. This rearrangement joins TRBV5-4 to TRBJ1-1, with D tentatively TRBD1 (6 bases). The CDR3 has 13 residues. Trimming removed 0 bases at V and 3 bases at J, with 6 bases between. Germline CDR1 reads SGHNT; CDR2 reads YYREEE (reference sequence).

V usage is TRBV19 and J usage is TRBJ1-2, with D tentatively TRBD1 (5 bases). This CDR3 has 13 amino acids. Trimming took 2 bases from V and 5 from J, leaving 9 bases between them. The V gene's germline CDR1 is LNHDA and CDR2 SQIVND (reference sequence). CDR3 sequence: CASSILRQYGYTF. The CDR3 DNA is TGTGCCAGTAGTATATTAAGACAGTATGGCTACACCTTC.

This rearrangement joins TRBV6-5 to TRBJ1-5; a weak D match, TRBD1 (5 bases). The CDR3 length is 13 residues. The germline gives CDR1 MNHEY, CDR2 SVGAGI. V was trimmed by 7 bases and J by 6 bases, leaving 13 bases between them. This CDR3 is CASIPTGSQPQHF. DNA of the CDR3: TGTGCCAGCATCCCAACAGGTAGTCAGCCCCAGCATTTT.

The rearrangement uses TRBV7-6 and TRBJ2-3; D ambiguous. Trimming removed 3 bases at V and 0 bases at J, with 4 bases between. Germline V gene sequence: CDR1 SGHVS, CDR2 FNYEAQ. The CDR3 consists of 13 residues. In nucleotides, the CDR3 is TGTGCCAGCAGCTTCTCTAGCACAGATACGCAGTATTTT. It encodes CASSFSSTDTQYF. Filled out from reference TRBV7-6 and TRBJ2-3, the complete variable domain reads GAGVSQSPRYKVTKRGQDVALRCDPISGHVSLYWYRQALGQGPEFLTYFNYEAQQDKSGLPNDRFSAERPEGSISTLTIQRTEQRDSAMYRCASSFSSTDTQYFGPGTRLTVL.

This rearrangement joins TRBV10-3 to TRBJ2-3; perhaps TRBD1 as D (6 bases). Trimming shortened V by 5 bases and J by 0 bases, and 12 bases separated the two germline ends. Germline V lookup: CDR1 ENHRY, CDR2 SYGVKD. The CDR3 covers 15 residues. CDR3 loop: CAISRGTGSTDTQYF. DNA of the CDR3: TGTGCCATCAGTAGGGGAACAGGGAGCACAGATACGCAGTATTTT.

The chain recombines TRBV7-9 with TRBJ2-7, with a weak D call TRBD2 (6 bases). V was shortened by 2 bases and J by 0 bases, with 8 bases between the two germline ends. Germline values: CDR1 SEHNR, CDR2 FQNEAQ (reference sequence). The CDR3 contains 14 residues. The CDR3 DNA reads TGTGCCAGCAGCTTACGCGGGAACTCCTACGAGCAGTACTTC. It codes for CASSLRGNSYEQYF.